The source of this T cell receptor beta chain is a study of blood T cell repertoires in COVID-19. J was trimmed by 2 bases and V by 5 bases; bases with no gene match: 8. Looked up from germline, CDR1 is LNHDA and CDR2 is SQIVND (reference sequence). This CDR3 is built from 16 residues. Only in-frame clones appear in the TCRdb table, and some are missing; sequencing was by immunoSEQ multiplex PCR. The sample records around 190,000 clones, around nine tenths being singletons. Material for sequencing was peripheral blood. The chain has TRBV19 and TRBJ1-4; 7 bases are a match to TRBD1. The TCR sequence derives from a man over 45 with COVID-19, enrolled during active disease. CDR3 region: CASSAHYRGTNEKLFF. Written as DNA, the CDR3 is TGTGCCAGTAGTGCTCATTACAGGGGCACTAATGAAAAACTGTTTTTT.